This T cell receptor beta chain was identified during a study of T-cell reconstitution after alpha-beta-depleted transplantation in children. The study, taken as a whole, reports: As was reported, about two months after transplant, alpha-beta T cells came from several hundred expanded graft clones. Some patients' high day-60 TCRbeta diversity was attributed to recipient cells surviving conditioning. Diversity and T-cell counts at one year after transplant derived mostly from new T cells.

Unique molecular identifiers were incorporated into the prepared TCRbeta library. TCRdb redid the calling of the PCR reads with MiXCR, one entry per CDR3 protein. In the table there are under 250,000 distinct CDR3 sequences, approximately 15% of which are singletons. Per germline, CDR1 PRHDT and CDR2 FYEKMQ (reference sequence). This CDR3 region has 15 residues. The V and J ends lost 4 bases and 1 base respectively, with 8 bases between them. For this clonotype: Its antigen is as yet unknown.

This chain uses TRBV13 with TRBJ2-6; no clear D gene. The clonotype was recovered from a male patient under 10 years old who had a stem cell transplant for acute lymphoblastic leukemia, so the T cells may come from the graft donor. This material consisted of PBMCs, mostly from graft donor cells, taken 360 days after TCRalphabeta/CD19-depleted stem cell transplant. CDR3 bases: TGTGCCAGCAGCTACATGGGGTCTGGGGCCAACGTCCTGACTTTC. Its translation: CASSYMGSGANVLTF.